The 27 T cell receptor beta chains reported below all come from one sample, sequenced in a study of Ad26.COV2.S vaccination and SARS-CoV-2 variants. Profiled with immunoSEQ multiplex PCR; TCRdb holds only in-frame clones, not every one. The sample has about 350,000 clones, less than 90% seen once. Treatment defined: about 20 received Ad26.COV2.S at low or high dose, single or two shots; several received placebo; per-sample allocation not given. On day 63 after the first injection, vaccine and placebo recipients gave samples. The sequencing used peripheral blood, collected in a trial of Ad26.COV2.S vaccine versus placebo. The receptors were sampled from a person between 18 and 60 years old who received the Ad26.COV2.S COVID-19 vaccine or a placebo.

The chain has TRBV3-1 (or the pseudogene TRBV3-2) and TRBJ1-2; no clear D. V gave up 3 bases and J gave up 3 bases, with 8 bases separating them. CDR1 and CDR2 (germline): LGHDT, YNNKEL (reference sequence). The CDR3 is made up of 13 amino acids. CDR3 sequence reads: CASSHGNDYGYTF. The CDR3 DNA follows: TGTGCCAGCAGCCACGGCAATGACTATGGCTACACCTTC.

The CDR3 region has the DNA TGTGCCAGCAGTCCCCAACAGGGACGGATTAATGAAAAACTGTTTTTT. Its translation is CASSPQQGRINEKLFF. The J gene is TRBJ1-4, the V gene TRBV27; D might be TRBD1 (6 bases). V shed 5 bases and J shed 4 bases, with 17 bases lying between them. Looked up from germline, CDR1 is MNHEY and CDR2 is SMNVEV (reference sequence). The CDR3 loop spans 16 amino acids.

The chain uses TRBV5-6 and TRBJ1-1; 11 positions agree with TRBD1. CDR3 size: 14 residues. With 4 bases clipped from V and 5 bases from J, the junction kept 4 bases outside the gene matches. Germline CDR1 reads SGHDT; CDR2 reads YYEEEE. This CDR3 reads CASSPDRGPTEAFF. CDR3 sequence (DNA): TGTGCCAGCAGCCCGGACAGGGGGCCTACTGAAGCTTTCTTT.

The V gene is TRBV12-3 or TRBV12-4, the J gene TRBJ2-1; D remains ambiguous. Trimming pared 4 bases from V and 6 bases from J, leaving 7 bases between. CDR3 length: 12 amino acids. CDR3 sequence: CASSSSSNEQFF. CDR3 bases: TGTGCCAGCAGTTCAAGCAGCAATGAGCAGTTCTTC.

Remarks on this clone: At one boundary the junction diverges from the germline segment, which might be a read error. The rearrangement uses TRBV27 and TRBJ2-7; D is uncertain. The CDR3 is 12 amino acids. The V gene's germline CDR1 is MNHEY and CDR2 SMNVEV (reference sequence). The CDR3 sequence: CANSFSGREQYF. The CDR3 region has the DNA TGTGCCAACAGTTTTTCCGGGCGCGAGCAGTACTTC.

The chain employs TRBV13 and TRBJ1-4, with a weak D call TRBD1 (5 bases). With 6 bases removed from V and 0 bases from J, the gap between germline ends came to 11 bases. The CDR3 covers 15 residues. CDR1 is PRHDT, CDR2 FYEKMQ, per germline (reference sequence). CDR3 protein: CASRITGATNEKLFF. The CDR3 DNA follows: TGTGCCAGCAGAATCACAGGTGCAACTAATGAAAAACTGTTTTTT.

This clone appeared once. This chain links TRBV21-1 with TRBJ2-3. TRBV21-1 is a pseudogene locus. This CDR3 is built from 16 residues. The CDR3 protein is CASSGCRDRRADTQYF. The CDR3 DNA reads as TGTGCCAGCAGCGGTTGCCGGGACCGCAGAGCAGATACGCAGTATTTT.

The DNA for the CDR3 is TGTGCCAGCAGTGCCTCCGTCGGAAACACCATATATTTT. This encodes CASSASVGNTIYF. The J gene is TRBJ1-3, the V gene TRBV12-3 or TRBV12-4; unclear D gene. This CDR3 contains 13 residues. V lost 5 bases and J 4 bases, leaving 9 bases between the germline ends.

This chain links TRBV10-1 with TRBJ2-2; 9 bases agree with TRBD1. The CDR3 consists of 15 residues. Germline assignment: CDR1 WNHNN and CDR2 SYGVQD (reference sequence). Losses at the gene ends were 3 bases for V and 6 bases for J; bases not matched to a gene: 5. CDR3 loop: CASSDGDRVAGELFF. Written as DNA, the CDR3 is TGCGCCAGCAGTGACGGGGACAGGGTGGCCGGGGAGCTGTTTTTT.

Here the CDR3 reads CASSEAPQGNSPLHF. The CDR3 region has the DNA TGTGCCAGCAGTGAAGCGCCACAGGGAAATTCACCCCTCCACTTT. The genes are TRBV6-1 and TRBJ1-6, with TRBD1 as a possible D gene (6 bases). V was pared by 0 bases and J by 7 bases, with 10 bases between. The CDR3 runs to 15 residues. CDR1 MNHNS and CDR2 SASEGT come from the germline V gene.

The J gene is TRBJ2-5, the V gene TRBV6-2 or TRBV6-3, with no clear D. Germline CDR1 is MNHEY and CDR2 is SVGEGT. The CDR3 has 13 amino acids. V lost 2 bases to trimming and J lost 5 bases, with 9 bases between them. This CDR3 is CASSYVGSETQYF. CDR3 DNA sequence: TGTGCCAGCAGTTACGTGGGGTCCGAGACCCAGTACTTC.

The chain couples TRBV28 to TRBJ1-1, with 11 nucleotides matching TRBD1. V lost 3 bases, J lost 5 bases, and 5 bases stayed unmatched. Per the germline V gene, CDR1 is MDHEN and CDR2 is SYDVKM. This CDR3 has 15 amino acids. CDR3 region: CASSFRDRGTTEAFF. Here the CDR3 DNA reads TGTGCCAGCAGTTTTAGGGACAGGGGGACGACTGAAGCTTTCTTT.

The chain combines TRBV5-1 with TRBJ2-3, with 8 bases matching TRBD2. CDR1 SGHRS and CDR2 YFSETQ come from the germline V gene. V trimming: 4 bases; J trimming: 3 bases; junction bases outside the gene matches: 7. The CDR3 consists of 15 residues. The CDR3: CASSPSGSKTDTQYF. The CDR3, as DNA: TGCGCCAGCAGCCCCAGCGGGAGTAAGACAGATACGCAGTATTTT.

This clone was found once. V and J are TRBV3-1 (or the pseudogene TRBV3-2) and TRBJ1-2, with a weak D call TRBD1 (6 bases). Germline CDR1 reads LGHDT; CDR2 reads YNNKEL (reference sequence). V lost 2 bases and J lost 2, with 15 bases in between. This CDR3 comprises 16 residues. The CDR3 DNA reads TGTGCCAGCAGCCAACACCCGACAGGACCCAACTATGGCTACACCTTC. This translates into CASSQHPTGPNYGYTF.

The chain carries TRBV28 and TRBJ1-6; 7 bases fit TRBD1. V trimming: 6 bases; J trimming: 4 bases; junction bases outside the gene matches: 9. The CDR3 consists of 16 residues. The germline V gene has CDR1 MDHEN and CDR2 SYDVKM. The CDR3 is CASRGGIGGYNSPLHF. The CDR3 DNA sequence: TGTGCCAGCAGAGGGGGCATAGGGGGTTATAATTCACCCCTCCACTTT.

Many counts were recorded for this clone. V usage is TRBV19 and J usage is TRBJ2-7, with D unclear. Germline-derived CDR1 and CDR2 are LNHDA and SQIVND (reference sequence). CDR3 length equals 14 residues. V was cut by 4 bases and J by 2 bases, with 12 bases left in between. The CDR3 is CASSKGGDTYEQYF. CDR3 in DNA: TGTGCCAGTAGTAAGGGCGGAGATACCTACGAGCAGTACTTC.

The chain joins TRBV5-4 to TRBJ2-7; the D gene is possibly TRBD2 (5 bases). Germline V gene sequence: CDR1 SGHNT, CDR2 YYREEE (reference sequence). The CDR3 covers 15 residues. The ends were cut back, 3 bases at V and 6 bases at J, with 19 bases in the middle. CDR3: CASSSRGLDASEQYF. The CDR3 coding sequence is TGTGCCAGCAGCTCCCGCGGACTTGATGCCAGCGAGCAGTACTTC.

V usage is TRBV11-2 and J usage is TRBJ2-3; D ambiguous. Between the trimmed V and J ends, which lost 0 bases and 1 base, there was a span of 11 bases. This CDR3 is built from 16 residues. Germline V gene data show CDR1 as SGHAT and CDR2 as FQNNGV. CDR3 DNA sequence: TGTGCCAGCAGCTTAGAGGTGACCCCGGGCACAGATACGCAGTATTTT. Amino acids: CASSLEVTPGTDTQYF.

V and J are TRBV30 and TRBJ1-1, with D hard to call. Germline CDR1 GTSNPN, CDR2 SVGIG (reference sequence). Trimming took 4 bases from V and 1 from J, leaving 10 bases between them. This CDR3 is 13 amino acids long. CDR3 sequence reads: CAWKLSPNTEAFF. The CDR3 nucleotides are TGTGCCTGGAAGCTATCCCCGAACACTGAAGCTTTCTTT. Full variable domain (rest looked up from reference TRBV30 and TRBJ1-1): SQTIHQWPATLVQPVGSPLSLECTVEGTSNPNLYWYRQAAGRGLQLLFYSVGIGQISSEVPQNLSASRPQDRQFILSSKKLLLSDSGFYLCAWKLSPNTEAFFGQGTRLTVV.

The chain carries TRBV6-2 or TRBV6-3 and TRBJ1-2; possible D gene TRBD1, 5 bases. The germline CDR1 and CDR2 sequences are MNHEY and SVGEGT. V shed 2 bases and J shed 8 bases, with 15 bases lying between them. CDR3 length: 14 amino acids. CDR3 bases: TGTGCCAGCAGTTACGTTGCAGAGCGACAGGGCTACACCTTC. This sequence encodes CASSYVAERQGYTF.

The chain recombines TRBV5-1 with TRBJ2-6; D remains ambiguous. V lost 3 bases, J lost 0 bases, and 13 bases lay in between. The CDR3 extends over 17 amino acids. In germline, CDR1 is SGHRS, CDR2 YFSETQ. This CDR3 reads CASSSLAILSGANVLTF. CDR3 DNA: TGCGCCAGCAGCTCCCTCGCCATCCTCTCTGGGGCCAACGTCCTGACTTTC.

The V and J genes are TRBV18 and TRBJ2-3; 8 positions match TRBD2. The CDR3 loop spans 15 amino acids. The V segment lost 5 bases and the J segment 0 bases; nucleotides outside the gene matches: 4. Looked up from germline, CDR1 is KGHSH and CDR2 is LQKENI. Here the CDR3 DNA reads TGTGCCAGCTCAGGAATAGCGGGAAGCACAGATACGCAGTATTTT. This sequence encodes CASSGIAGSTDTQYF.

The CDR3 nucleotides are TGTGCCAGCAGTTCCCTATCAAGCCGGACAACTGGCTACACCTTC. Amino acids: CASSSLSSRTTGYTF. The chain links TRBV6-6 to TRBJ1-2; maybe TRBD1 (5 bases). CDR1 and CDR2 from the germline V gene are MNHNY and SVGAGI (reference sequence). The CDR3 runs 15 residues. Trimming pared 4 bases from V and 7 bases from J, leaving 19 bases between.

The chain has TRBV5-1 and TRBJ2-3, with 9 bases that match TRBD1. With 7 bases clipped from V and 4 bases from J, the junction kept 7 bases outside the gene matches. CDR1 SGHRS and CDR2 YFSETQ come from the germline V gene. The CDR3 is 14 residues long. This CDR3 reads CASFRTGGADTQYF. The CDR3 bases are TGCGCCAGCTTCCGAACAGGGGGCGCAGATACGCAGTATTTT.

V is TRBV13 and J is TRBJ2-6, with D perhaps matching TRBD2 (5 bases). V gave up 5 bases and J gave up 0 bases, with 11 bases separating them. The CDR3 runs 16 residues. The germline V gene has CDR1 PRHDT and CDR2 FYEKMQ (reference sequence). CDR3 residues: CASSPSGLSGANVLTF. The CDR3 DNA sequence: TGTGCCAGCAGCCCAAGCGGCCTCTCTGGGGCCAACGTCCTGACTTTC.

CDR3 loop: CASSLDGANTEAFF. CDR3 bases: TGTGCCAGCAGCTTAGACGGAGCAAACACTGAAGCTTTCTTT. The chain joins TRBV7-3 to TRBJ1-1; D unclear. Looked up from germline, CDR1 is SGHTA and CDR2 is FQGTGA. V was shortened by 2 bases and J by 2 bases, with 9 bases between the two germline ends. CDR3 size: 14 residues. Complete variable domain (other parts from reference TRBV7-3 and TRBJ1-1): GAGVSQTPSNKVTEKGKYVELRCDPISGHTALYWYRQSLGQGPEFLIYFQGTGAADDSGLPNDRFFAVRPEGSVSTLKIQRTERGDSAVYLCASSLDGANTEAFFGQGTRLTVV.

On this clone: At one end, the junction sequence differs from germline, possibly due to a read error. The chain combines TRBV7-7 with TRBJ1-6, with D unclear. There are 14 residues in the CDR3. From germline, CDR1 is SSHAT and CDR2 FNYEAQ (reference sequence). CDR3 DNA sequence: TGTGCTAGCAGCTCCCAGCGGCTGAATTCACCCCTCCACTTT. This sequence encodes CASSSQRLNSPLHF. The whole variable domain, remainder taken from reference TRBV7-7 and TRBJ1-6, is GAGVSQSPRYKVTKRGQDVTLRCDPISSHATLYWYQQALGQGPEFLTYFNYEAQPDKSGLPSDRFSAERPEGSISTLTIQRTEQRDSAMYRCASSSQRLNSPLHFGNGTRLTVT.